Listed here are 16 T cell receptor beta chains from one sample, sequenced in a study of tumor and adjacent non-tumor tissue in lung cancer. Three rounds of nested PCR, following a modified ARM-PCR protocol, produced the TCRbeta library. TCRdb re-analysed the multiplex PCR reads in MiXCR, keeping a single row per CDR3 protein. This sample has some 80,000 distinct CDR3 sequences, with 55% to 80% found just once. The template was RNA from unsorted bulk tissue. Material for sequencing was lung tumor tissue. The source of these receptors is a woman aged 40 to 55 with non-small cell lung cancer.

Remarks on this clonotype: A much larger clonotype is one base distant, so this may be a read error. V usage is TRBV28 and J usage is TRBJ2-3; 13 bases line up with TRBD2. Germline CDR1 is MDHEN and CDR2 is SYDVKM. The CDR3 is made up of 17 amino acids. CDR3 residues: CASSETSGRAVRDAQYF. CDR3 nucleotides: TGTGCCAGCAGTGAAACTAGCGGGAGGGCCGTAAGAGATGCGCAGTATTTT.

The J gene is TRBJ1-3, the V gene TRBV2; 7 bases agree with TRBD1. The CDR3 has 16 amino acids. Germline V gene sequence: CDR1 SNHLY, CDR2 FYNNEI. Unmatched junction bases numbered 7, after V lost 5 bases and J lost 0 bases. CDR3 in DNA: TGTGCCAGCAGTTCGGGACAGTCTTTCTCTGGAAACACCATATATTTT. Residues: CASSSGQSFSGNTIYF.

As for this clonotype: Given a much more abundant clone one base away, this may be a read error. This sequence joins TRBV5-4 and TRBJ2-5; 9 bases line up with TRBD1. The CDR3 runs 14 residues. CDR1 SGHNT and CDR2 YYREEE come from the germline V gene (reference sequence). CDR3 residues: CVSSRTGQGRTQYF. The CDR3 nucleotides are TGTGTCAGCAGCCGAACGGGACAGGGAAGGACCCAGTACTTC.

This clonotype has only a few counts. CDR3 in amino acids: CAWRIGGTQYF. The DNA of the CDR3 is TGTGCCTGGAGGATCGGGGGGACCCAGTACTTC. The J gene is TRBJ2-5, the V gene TRBV30; weak D call: TRBD2 (6 bases). The ends were cut back, 3 bases at V and 7 bases at J, with 9 bases in the middle. The CDR3 runs to 11 residues. CDR1 and CDR2 from the germline V gene are GTSNPN and SVGIG (reference sequence). Full variable domain (missing parts from reference TRBV30 and TRBJ2-5): SQTIHQWPATLVQPVGSPLSLECTVEGTSNPNLYWYRQAAGRGLQLLFYSVGIGQISSEVPQNLSASRPQDRQFILSSKKLLLSDSGFYLCAWRIGGTQYFGPGTRLLVL.

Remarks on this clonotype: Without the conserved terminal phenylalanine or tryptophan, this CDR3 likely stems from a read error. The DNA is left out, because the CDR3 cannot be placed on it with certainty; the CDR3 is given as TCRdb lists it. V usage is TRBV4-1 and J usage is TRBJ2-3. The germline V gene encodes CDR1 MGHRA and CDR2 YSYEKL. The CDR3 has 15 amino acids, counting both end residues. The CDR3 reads CASSPIRSSTDTRYL.

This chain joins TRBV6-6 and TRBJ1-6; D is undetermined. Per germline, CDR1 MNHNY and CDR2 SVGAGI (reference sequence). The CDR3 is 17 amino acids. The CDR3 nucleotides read TGTGCTGGCAGTTACGGGCAGACCCCGACACTTAATTCACCCCTCCACTTT. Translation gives CAGSYGQTPTLNSPLHF.

CDR3 sequence: CASSTTGITDTQYF. The CDR3 coding sequence is TGTGCCAGCAGCACCACAGGGATCACAGATACGCAGTATTTT. The chain uses TRBV11-1 and TRBJ2-3, with D possibly TRBD1 on 6 matching bases. The CDR3 runs to 14 residues. The V and J ends lost 5 bases and 2 bases respectively, with 11 bases between them. Looked up from germline, CDR1 is SGHAT and CDR2 is FQDESV (reference sequence). Variable domain in full (rest from reference TRBV11-1 and TRBJ2-3): EAEVAQSPRYKITEKSQAVAFWCDPISGHATLYWYRQILGQGPELLVQFQDESVVDDSQLPKDRFSAERLKGVDSTLKIQPAELGDSAMYLCASSTTGITDTQYFGPGTRLTVL.

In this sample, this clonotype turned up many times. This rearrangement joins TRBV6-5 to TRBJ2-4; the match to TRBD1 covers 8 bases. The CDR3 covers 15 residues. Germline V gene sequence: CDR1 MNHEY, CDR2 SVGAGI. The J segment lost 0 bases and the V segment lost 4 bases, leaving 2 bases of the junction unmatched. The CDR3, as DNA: TGTGCCAGCAGTTCCCAGGGGGCAGCCAAAAACATTCAGTACTTC. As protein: CASSSQGAAKNIQYF.

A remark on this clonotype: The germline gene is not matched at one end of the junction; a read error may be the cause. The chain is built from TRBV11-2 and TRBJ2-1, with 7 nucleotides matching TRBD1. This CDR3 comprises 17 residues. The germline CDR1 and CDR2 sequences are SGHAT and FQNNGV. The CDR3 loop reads CACSVSTGLISYNEQFF. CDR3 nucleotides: TGTGCCTGCAGCGTATCGACAGGGTTAATCTCCTACAATGAGCAGTTTTTC.

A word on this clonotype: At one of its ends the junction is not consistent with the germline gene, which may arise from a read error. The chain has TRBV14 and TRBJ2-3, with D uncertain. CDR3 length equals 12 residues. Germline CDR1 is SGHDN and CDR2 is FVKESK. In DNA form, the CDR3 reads TGTGTCAGCAGCCTCTCCCCAGATACGCAATATTTT. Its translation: CVSSLSPDTQYF.

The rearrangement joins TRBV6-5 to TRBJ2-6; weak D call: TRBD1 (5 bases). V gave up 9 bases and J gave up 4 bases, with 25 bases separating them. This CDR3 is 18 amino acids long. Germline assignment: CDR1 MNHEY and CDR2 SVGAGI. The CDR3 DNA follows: TGTGCCAGTTGTTACTCCCTCTCAAGGGGATTCGGGGCCAACGTCCTGACTTTC. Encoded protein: CASCYSLSRGFGANVLTF.

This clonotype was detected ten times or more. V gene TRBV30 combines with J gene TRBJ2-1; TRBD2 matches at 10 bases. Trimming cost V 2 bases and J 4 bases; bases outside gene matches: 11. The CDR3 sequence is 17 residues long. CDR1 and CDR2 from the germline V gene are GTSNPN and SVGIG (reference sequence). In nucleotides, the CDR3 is TGTGCCTGGAGTTTGTTTATGCGGACTAGCGGATACAATGAGCAGTTCTTC. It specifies CAWSLFMRTSGYNEQFF.

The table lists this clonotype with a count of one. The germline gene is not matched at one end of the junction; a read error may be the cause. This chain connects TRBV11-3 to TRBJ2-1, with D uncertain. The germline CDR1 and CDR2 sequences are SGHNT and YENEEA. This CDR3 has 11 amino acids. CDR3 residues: CAISLDAKQLF. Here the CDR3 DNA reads TGTGCCATCAGCTTAGACGCAAAACAGTTATTC.

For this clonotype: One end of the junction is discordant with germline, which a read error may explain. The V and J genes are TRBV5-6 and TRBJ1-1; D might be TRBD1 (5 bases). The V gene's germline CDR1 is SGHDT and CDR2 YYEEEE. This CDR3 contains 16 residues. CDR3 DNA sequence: TGTGCCAGCAGCTTGGTGGAGGGGTCGGGAGAAACTGAAGCTTCCTTT. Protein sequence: CASSLVEGSGETEASF.

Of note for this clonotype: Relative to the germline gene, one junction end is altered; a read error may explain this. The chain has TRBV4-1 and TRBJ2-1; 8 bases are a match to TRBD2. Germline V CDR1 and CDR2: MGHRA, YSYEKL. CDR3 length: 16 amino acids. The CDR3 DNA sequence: TGCGCCAGCAGCCAAGGGTATGTTAGCGGGGCCAATGAGCAATTCTTC. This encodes CASSQGYVSGANEQFF.

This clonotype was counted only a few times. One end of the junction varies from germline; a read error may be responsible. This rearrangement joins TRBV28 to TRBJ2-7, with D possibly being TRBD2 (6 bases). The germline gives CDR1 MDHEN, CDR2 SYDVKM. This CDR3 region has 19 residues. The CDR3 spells CVSDSLQKSAGTPYYEQYF. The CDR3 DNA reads TGTGTCAGCGACTCACTTCAAAAAAGTGCCGGGACTCCGTACTACGAGCAGTACTTC.